This is a list of T cell receptor beta chains from one sample in a study of response to subunit inactivated influenza vaccine. TCRdb called the RT-PCR reads again in MiXCR, with one record for every CDR3 protein. The sample holds under 850,000 distinct CDR3 sequences; around 18% are singletons and the top ten take about a tenth. The sequencing here drew on PBMCs from blood, taken 5 to 6 days after vaccination. Receptors originate from a man aged 45-65 years who received an inactivated influenza vaccine. The CDR3 runs from the conserved cysteine through the conserved F or W. Each record gives: V gene, D gene, clone size, J gene, CDR3 protein, CDR3 DNA. The D gene is left open where the match is weak. Rows give clone size only sometimes, using once, few, many, or a class for an expanded clone.

TRBV4-1	TRBD1	few	TRBJ2-1	CASSPTGFNEQFF	TGCGCCAGCAGCCCGACAGGGTTCAATGAGCAGTTCTTC
TRBV20-1	TRBD1	.	TRBJ2-3	CSARETGYEDTQYF	TGCAGTGCTAGAGAGACAGGGTACGAAGATACGCAGTATTTT
TRBV13	TRBD1	few	TRBJ2-1	CASSLVGQGADEQFF	TGTGCCAGCAGCTTAGTAGGACAGGGGGCGGATGAGCAGTTCTTC
TRBV12-3/TRBV12-4	.	few	TRBJ1-1	CASSLLGVGEAFF	TGTGCCAGCAGTTTACTGGGCGTAGGAGAAGCTTTCTTT
TRBV5-6	TRBD2	.	TRBJ2-1	CASSDLLAGVRNEQFF	TGTGCCAGCAGCGACCTACTAGCGGGGGTACGCAATGAGCAGTTCTTC
TRBV14	.	few	TRBJ2-4	CASSQTGVGAKNIQYF	TGTGCCAGCAGCCAGACCGGGGTTGGAGCCAAAAACATTCAGTACTTC
TRBV2	.	once	TRBJ2-7	CASKTTGSYEQYF	TGTGCCAGCAAGACTACGGGCTCCTACGAGCAGTACTTC
TRBV20-1	.	few	TRBJ1-1	CSAPRGLNTEAFF	TGCAGTGCTCCGCGTGGTCTGAACACTGAAGCTTTCTTT
TRBV20-1	TRBD1	.	TRBJ2-3	CSAPRPGDRGSWLSDTQYF	TGCAGTGCGCCACGTCCCGGGGACAGGGGTTCGTGGCTGAGTGATACGCAGTATTTT
TRBV4-1	.	few	TRBJ2-1	CASSQDRVSGNEQFF	TGCGCCAGCAGCCAAGACAGGGTATCAGGGAATGAGCAGTTCTTC
TRBV5-1	.	few	TRBJ1-2	CASSLEGVAVKGYTF	TGCGCCAGCAGCTTGGAAGGGGTTGCCGTCAAGGGCTACACCTTC
TRBV7-2	.	many	TRBJ2-3	CASSPYWPDTQYF	TGTGCCAGCAGCCCCTATTGGCCAGATACGCAGTATTTT
TRBV29-1	TRBD1	.	TRBJ2-1	CSVQRIYSGQGGNEQSF	TGCAGCGTGCAACGAATTTACTCGGGACAGGGGGGCAACGAGCAGTCCTTC
TRBV29-1	.	few	TRBJ2-3	CSVEDGGSTDTQYF	TGCAGCGTTGAGGATGGCGGAAGCACAGATACGCAGTATTTT
TRBV6-1	TRBD2	many	TRBJ2-1	CASRRLAGGKYNEQFF	TGTGCCAGCAGGAGACTAGCGGGAGGTAAATACAATGAGCAGTTCTTC
TRBV20-1	.	many	TRBJ2-1	CSARVGTEGYNEQFF	TGCAGTGCTAGAGTAGGGACCGAAGGTTACAATGAGCAGTTCTTC